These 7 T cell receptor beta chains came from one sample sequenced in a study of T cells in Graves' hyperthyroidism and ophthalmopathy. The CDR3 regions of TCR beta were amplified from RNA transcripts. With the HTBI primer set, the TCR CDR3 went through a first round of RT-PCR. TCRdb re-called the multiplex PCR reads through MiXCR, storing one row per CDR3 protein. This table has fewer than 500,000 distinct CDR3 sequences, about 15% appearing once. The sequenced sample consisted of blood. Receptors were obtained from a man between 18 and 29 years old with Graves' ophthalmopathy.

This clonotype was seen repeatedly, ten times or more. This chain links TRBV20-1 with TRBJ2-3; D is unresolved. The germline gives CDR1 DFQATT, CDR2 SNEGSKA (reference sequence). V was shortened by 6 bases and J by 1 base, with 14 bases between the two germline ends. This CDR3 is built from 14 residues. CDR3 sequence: CSARFQVGTDTQYF. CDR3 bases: TGCAGTGCAAGGTTTCAGGTCGGCACAGATACGCAGTATTTT.

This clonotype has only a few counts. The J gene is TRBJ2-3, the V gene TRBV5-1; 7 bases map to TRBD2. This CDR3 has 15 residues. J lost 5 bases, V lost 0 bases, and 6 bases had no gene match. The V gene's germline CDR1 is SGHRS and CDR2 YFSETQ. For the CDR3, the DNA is TGCGCCAGCAGCTTGGGAGGGACTACCAAAGATACGCAGTATTTT. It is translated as CASSLGGTTKDTQYF. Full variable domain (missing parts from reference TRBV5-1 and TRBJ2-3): KAGVTQTPRYLIKTRGQQVTLSCSPISGHRSVSWYQQTPGQGLQFLFEYFSETQRNKGNFPGRFSGRQFSNSRSEMNVSTLELGDSALYLCASSLGGTTKDTQYFGPGTRLTVL.

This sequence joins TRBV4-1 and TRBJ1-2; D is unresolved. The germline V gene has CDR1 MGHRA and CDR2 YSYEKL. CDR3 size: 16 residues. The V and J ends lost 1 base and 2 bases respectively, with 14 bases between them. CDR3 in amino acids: CASSQAEAGRNYGYTF. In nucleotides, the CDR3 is TGCGCCAGCAGCCAAGCCGAGGCAGGCCGAAACTATGGCTACACCTTC.

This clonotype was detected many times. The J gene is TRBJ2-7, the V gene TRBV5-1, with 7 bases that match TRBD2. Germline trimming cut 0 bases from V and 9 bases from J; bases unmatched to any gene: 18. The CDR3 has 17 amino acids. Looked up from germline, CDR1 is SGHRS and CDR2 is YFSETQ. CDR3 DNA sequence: TGCGCCAGCAGCTTGGTGGGGGGGGGGGACGTCGCCGGCGGGCAGTACTTC. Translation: CASSLVGGGDVAGGQYF.

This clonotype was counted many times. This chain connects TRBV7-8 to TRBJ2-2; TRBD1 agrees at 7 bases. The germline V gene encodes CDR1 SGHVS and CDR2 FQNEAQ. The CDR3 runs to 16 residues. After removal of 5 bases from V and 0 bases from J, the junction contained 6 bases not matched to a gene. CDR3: CASSARQGTNTGELFF. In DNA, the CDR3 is TGTGCCAGCAGCGCCCGACAGGGTACGAACACCGGGGAGCTGTTTTTT.

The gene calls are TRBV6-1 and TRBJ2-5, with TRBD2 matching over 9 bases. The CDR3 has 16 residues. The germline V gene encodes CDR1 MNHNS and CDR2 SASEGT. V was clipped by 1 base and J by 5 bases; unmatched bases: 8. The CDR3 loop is CASSEEPSGVPETQYF. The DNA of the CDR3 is TGTGCCAGCAGTGAAGAACCTAGCGGGGTTCCCGAGACCCAGTACTTC.

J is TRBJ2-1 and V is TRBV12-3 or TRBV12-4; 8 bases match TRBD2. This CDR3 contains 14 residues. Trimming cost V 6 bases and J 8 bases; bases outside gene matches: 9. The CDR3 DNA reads TGTGCCAGCAGCTACAGCGGGAGTAGGGATGAGCAGTTCTTC. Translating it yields CASSYSGSRDEQFF.